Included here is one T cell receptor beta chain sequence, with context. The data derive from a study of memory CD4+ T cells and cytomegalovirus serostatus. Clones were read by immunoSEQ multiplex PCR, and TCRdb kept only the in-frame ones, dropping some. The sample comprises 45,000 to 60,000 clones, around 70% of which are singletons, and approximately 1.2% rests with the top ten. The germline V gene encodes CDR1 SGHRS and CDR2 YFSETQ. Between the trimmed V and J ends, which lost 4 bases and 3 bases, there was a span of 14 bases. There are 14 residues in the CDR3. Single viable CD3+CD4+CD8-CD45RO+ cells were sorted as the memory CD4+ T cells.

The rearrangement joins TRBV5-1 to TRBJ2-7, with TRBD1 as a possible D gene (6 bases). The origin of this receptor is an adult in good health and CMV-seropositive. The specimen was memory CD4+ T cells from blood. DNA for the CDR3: TGCGCCAGCAGCCCCCCGGACAGCCACTACGAGCAGTACTTC. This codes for CASSPPDSHYEQYF.